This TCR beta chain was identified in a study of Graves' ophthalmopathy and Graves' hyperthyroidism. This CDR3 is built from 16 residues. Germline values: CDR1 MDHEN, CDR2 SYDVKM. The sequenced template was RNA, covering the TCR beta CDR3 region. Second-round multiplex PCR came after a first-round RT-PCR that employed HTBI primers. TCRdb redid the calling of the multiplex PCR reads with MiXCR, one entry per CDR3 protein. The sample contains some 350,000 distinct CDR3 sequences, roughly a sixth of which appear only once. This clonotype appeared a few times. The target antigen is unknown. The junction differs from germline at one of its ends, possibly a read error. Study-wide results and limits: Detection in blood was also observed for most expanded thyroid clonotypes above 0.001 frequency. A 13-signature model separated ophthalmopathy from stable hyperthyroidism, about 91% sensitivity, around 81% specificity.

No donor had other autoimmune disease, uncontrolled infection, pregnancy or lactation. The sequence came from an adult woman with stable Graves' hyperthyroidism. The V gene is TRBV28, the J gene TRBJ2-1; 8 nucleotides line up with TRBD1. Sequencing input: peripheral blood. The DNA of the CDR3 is TGTGCCAGCAGCTTTAGAACGGACAGGGCATACAATGAGAAGTTCTTC. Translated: CASSFRTDRAYNEKFF.